This is a list of T cell receptor beta chains from one sample in a study of blood T cell repertoires in COVID-19. Repertoires were generated with immunoSEQ multiplex PCR, while TCRdb's copy carries only in-frame clones and drops some. Found here are roughly 150,000 clones, roughly 93% of them singletons; the top ten hold 2%. The sequencing input was peripheral blood. The receptors were gathered from a woman in her sixties with COVID-19, enrolled during active disease. Both conserved end residues are part of each CDR3. The order of the fields is clone size, J gene, CDR3 length, V gene, D gene, CDR3 protein, CDR3 DNA. A D gene is named only where the DNA matches it firmly. Clone size appears in some rows only: once, few, many, or a class for an expanded clone.

abundance: .
j_gene: TRBJ2-7
len: 13
v_gene: TRBV25-1
d_gene: .
CDR3aa: CASSGGTPYEQYF
CDR3nt: TGTGCCAGCAGTGGGGGGACTCCCTACGAGCAGTACTTC

abundance: .
j_gene: TRBJ2-1
len: 17
v_gene: TRBV5-4
d_gene: .
CDR3aa: CASSAGLGLPPANEQFF
CDR3nt: TGTGCCAGCAGCGCTGGGCTAGGACTGCCCCCAGCGAATGAGCAGTTCTTC

abundance: .
j_gene: TRBJ2-7
len: 12
v_gene: TRBV7-9
d_gene: .
CDR3aa: CASSFTGYEQYF
CDR3nt: TGTGCCAGCAGCTTCACTGGTTACGAGCAGTACTTC

abundance: .
j_gene: TRBJ2-6
len: 20
v_gene: TRBV7-6
d_gene: .
CDR3aa: CASSFFPVRGRLFGANVLTF
CDR3nt: TGTGCCAGCAGCTTCTTCCCGGTAAGGGGAAGACTCTTTGGGGCCAACGTCCTGACTTTC

abundance: .
j_gene: TRBJ2-2
len: 17
v_gene: TRBV19
d_gene: TRBD2
CDR3aa: CASSIRASGTYTGELFF
CDR3nt: TGTGCCAGTAGTATAAGGGCTAGCGGGACGTACACCGGGGAGCTGTTTTTT

abundance: few
j_gene: TRBJ1-6
len: 14
v_gene: TRBV19
d_gene: .
CDR3aa: CASSSQMANSPLHF
CDR3nt: TGTGCCAGTAGTTCGCAGATGGCTAATTCACCCCTCCACTTT

abundance: .
j_gene: TRBJ1-2
len: 14
v_gene: TRBV10-3
d_gene: TRBD1
CDR3aa: CASWDSLPRYGYTF
CDR3nt: TGTGCCAGCTGGGACAGCTTACCCCGTTATGGCTACACCTTC

abundance: .
j_gene: TRBJ1-5
len: 18
v_gene: TRBV21-1
d_gene: .
CDR3aa: CASSKTTPGDSSNQPQHF
CDR3nt: TGTGCCAGCAGCAAAACCACACCGGGGGACAGTAGCAATCAGCCCCAGCATTTT

abundance: .
j_gene: TRBJ1-6
len: 16
v_gene: TRBV4-2
d_gene: TRBD1
CDR3aa: CASSQDQGAANSPLHF
CDR3nt: TGTGCCAGCAGCCAAGATCAGGGGGCGGCGAATTCACCCCTCCACTTT

abundance: .
j_gene: TRBJ1-2
len: 14
v_gene: TRBV27
d_gene: .
CDR3aa: CASSRQALNYGYTF
CDR3nt: TGTGCCAGCAGCCGACAGGCCCTCAACTATGGCTACACCTTC

abundance: .
j_gene: TRBJ2-7
len: 16
v_gene: TRBV4-3
d_gene: TRBD2
CDR3aa: CASSQDNGGGAYEQYF
CDR3nt: TGCGCCAGCAGCCAAGATAACGGCGGGGGGGCTTACGAGCAGTACTTC

abundance: once
j_gene: TRBJ1-3
len: 15
v_gene: TRBV18
d_gene: .
CDR3aa: CASSPTTGSGNTIYF
CDR3nt: TGTGCCAGCTCACCGACGACAGGCTCTGGAAACACCATATATTTT

abundance: .
j_gene: TRBJ1-5
len: 14
v_gene: TRBV11-1
d_gene: .
CDR3aa: CASSYGGSNQPQHF
CDR3nt: TGTGCCAGCAGCTACGGGGGTAGCAATCAGCCCCAGCATTTT

abundance: .
j_gene: TRBJ1-3
len: 18
v_gene: TRBV5-1
d_gene: TRBD1
CDR3aa: CASSSGTGGARFGNTIYF
CDR3nt: TGCGCCAGCAGCTCCGGGACAGGGGGCGCGAGGTTCGGAAACACCATATATTTT